This T cell receptor (beta chain) appears in the sequencing data of a study of cytomegalovirus exposure and HLA in healthy donors. This CDR3 contains 12 residues. Germline V CDR1 and CDR2: MDHEN, SYDVKM. V lost 3 bases and J 10 bases, leaving 10 bases between the germline ends. Concerning this clone itself: Antigen specificity is unknown.

Healthy bone marrow donors formed the donor group. Nominally healthy donors were sampled, though unrecorded immune exposures were likely. Overall study results and limits: A later analysis reportedly found that, within productive TCRs, an Asian-associated ancestry cluster had fewer N-insertions than the mean observed across the approximately 700 donors.

The primer mix had 60 Vbeta and 13 Jbeta primers. Measured with immunoSEQ multiplex PCR; TCRdb has only the in-frame clones, and not every one. Found here are some 84,000 clones, just under 80% of them singletons; the top ten hold around 2.6%. J is TRBJ2-1 and V is TRBV28; D is uncertain. The material sequenced was PBMCs. The receptor comes from a male donor in good health and CMV-seropositive. This chain's CDR3 is CASSFSLREQFF. CDR3 in DNA: TGTGCCAGCAGTTTCTCGCTGCGCGAGCAGTTCTTC.